Each of the 20 T cell receptor beta chains below was sequenced from the same sample in a study of OX40 agonist ivuxolimab in advanced cancers. Data came from immunoSEQ multiplex PCR; TCRdb stores just in-frame clones and leaves some out. The data hold more than 45,000 clones, with about four fifths observed a single time. Material: CD4+ or CD8+ T cells sorted from blood, obtained in a trial of the OX40 agonist ivuxolimab. These receptors all stem from an adult with an advanced solid tumor such as melanoma, head and neck, liver or kidney cancer.

This chain links TRBV9 with TRBJ2-1; possible D gene TRBD2, 6 bases. CDR1 is SGDLS, CDR2 YYNGEE, per germline. The length of the CDR3 is 15 residues. Trimming left V 0 bases short and J 0 bases short, with 7 bases between. The CDR3 loop reads CASSVDGGSYNEQFF. CDR3 nucleotide sequence: TGTGCCAGCAGCGTAGACGGGGGCTCCTACAATGAGCAGTTCTTC.

The gene calls are TRBV7-3 and TRBJ2-3, with D maybe TRBD2 (6 bases). The CDR3 loop spans 17 amino acids. V was shortened by 1 base and J by 5 bases, with 19 bases between the two germline ends. Germline V gives CDR1 SGHTA, CDR2 FQGTGA. CDR3 loop: CASSLNVAAGLRDTQYF. As DNA, the CDR3 is TGTGCCAGCAGCTTAAATGTTGCGGCGGGGCTGAGAGATACGCAGTATTTT.

The V and J genes are TRBV27 and TRBJ1-5, with no clear D. The CDR3 runs to 12 residues. CDR1 and CDR2 (germline): MNHEY, SMNVEV (reference sequence). Trimming shortened V by 3 bases and J by 7 bases, and 7 bases separated the two germline ends. The CDR3 DNA follows: TGTGCCAGCAGTTTCCTTTTCCAGCCCCAGCATTTT. Protein: CASSFLFQPQHF.

The chain has TRBV4-3 and TRBJ2-1, with D unclear. Germline CDR1 LGHNA, CDR2 YSLEER. This CDR3 has 16 amino acids. V was pared by 1 base and J by 2 bases, with 12 bases between. CDR3 sequence reads: CASSQGRYSAYNEQFF. CDR3 sequence (DNA): TGCGCCAGCAGCCAAGGCCGGTACAGCGCCTACAATGAGCAGTTCTTC.

The chain uses TRBV7-2 and TRBJ2-2; TRBD2 matches 12 bases. The germline V gene encodes CDR1 SGHTA and CDR2 FQGNSA. The CDR3 runs 18 residues. With V trimmed by 4 bases and J by 4 bases, 10 bases remained unmatched. The CDR3 sequence is CASSYRTSGVRGTGELFF. The DNA for the CDR3 is TGTGCCAGCAGCTATCGGACTAGCGGGGTTAGGGGCACCGGGGAGCTGTTTTTT.

J is TRBJ1-2 and V is TRBV27, with 8 bases identical to TRBD1. Germline CDR1 and CDR2: MNHEY and SMNVEV (reference sequence). The V and J ends lost 6 bases and 3 bases, in that order; junction bases with no gene match: 3. The CDR3 is made up of 13 amino acids. This chain's CDR3 is CASSGQGYYGYTF. In nucleotides, the CDR3 is TGTGCCAGCAGCGGACAGGGTTACTATGGCTACACCTTC.

The chain has TRBV6-1 and TRBJ1-1, with no clear D. This CDR3 region has 12 residues. The V and J ends lost 6 bases and 4 bases respectively, with 9 bases between them. Germline V gives CDR1 MNHNS, CDR2 SASEGT. CDR3 DNA: TGTGCCAGCAGGTGGGGAACCACTGAAGCTTTCTTT. Translation gives CASRWGTTEAFF.

The V gene is TRBV6-6, the J gene TRBJ2-7; 8 bases agree with TRBD1. V was clipped by 5 bases and J by 4 bases; unmatched bases: 10. The CDR3 contains 15 residues. Germline-derived CDR1 and CDR2 are MNHNY and SVGAGI (reference sequence). CDR3 sequence: CASSTPGQVPYEQYF. The CDR3 coding sequence is TGTGCCAGCAGTACTCCGGGACAGGTCCCATACGAGCAGTACTTC.

The CDR3, as DNA: TGTGCCAGCAGCCCCCCGGGGGGCGTTGGCTATGGCTACACCTTC. This sequence encodes CASSPPGGVGYGYTF. V is TRBV7-2 and J is TRBJ1-2; tentative D call: TRBD1 (6 bases). The CDR3 is 15 amino acids. Germline V CDR1 and CDR2: SGHTA, FQGNSA. Between the trimmed V and J ends, which lost 5 bases and 4 bases, there was a span of 17 bases.

This chain uses TRBV18 with TRBJ2-7; perhaps D is TRBD1 or TRBD2 (5 bases each). Trimming took 4 bases from V and 3 from J, leaving 7 bases between them. The length of the CDR3 is 12 residues. CDR1 and CDR2 (germline): KGHSH, LQKENI. The CDR3 here is CASSRDDYEQYF. The CDR3 bases are TGTGCCAGCTCACGGGACGACTACGAGCAGTACTTC.

The chain joins TRBV18 to TRBJ1-6; 11 bases are shared with TRBD1. Germline loops: CDR1 KGHSH, CDR2 LQKENI. This CDR3 is built from 15 residues. The junction had 6 bases not matched to a gene; V was cut back by 5 bases and J by 9 bases. CDR3 in amino acids: CASSTGQGAGSPLHF. DNA for the CDR3: TGTGCCAGCTCAACAGGACAGGGGGCTGGTTCACCCCTCCACTTT.

The V gene is TRBV7-3, the J gene TRBJ2-1; D might be TRBD1 (6 bases). Germline CDR1 and CDR2: SGHTA and FQGTGA. CDR3 length equals 15 residues. The V end was cut by 0 bases, the J end by 7 bases, with 13 bases between. DNA of the CDR3: TGTGCCAGCAGCTTAACTTTCGACAGGCTAAATGAGCAGTTCTTC. This encodes CASSLTFDRLNEQFF.

The chain carries TRBV25-1 and TRBJ2-7; 8 nucleotides line up with TRBD1. Germline CDR1 MGHDK, CDR2 SYGVNS. The CDR3 is 14 residues long. Unmatched junction bases numbered 8, after V lost 5 bases and J lost 5 bases. The CDR3 region is CASSPTDRVDEQYF. DNA for the CDR3: TGTGCCAGCAGTCCCACGGACAGGGTGGACGAGCAGTACTTC.

Within the sample, this clone is medium-sized. V usage is TRBV20-1 and J usage is TRBJ1-1, with D unclear. Trimming took off 3 bases at V and 8 bases at J, with 10 bases between the two ends. The germline V gene has CDR1 DFQATT and CDR2 SNEGSKA (reference sequence). This CDR3 is 11 amino acids long. CDR3 in amino acids: CSASSRREAFF. CDR3 nucleotides: TGCAGTGCTAGCAGTCGGAGGGAAGCTTTCTTT.

The V gene is TRBV12-5, the J gene TRBJ1-5; TRBD1 matches 7 bases. There are 14 residues in the CDR3. V lost 7 bases and J lost 7; bases outside the gene matches: 10. The V gene's germline CDR1 is LGHNT and CDR2 FRNRAP. CDR3 region: CASASGQAGQPQHF. The DNA of the CDR3 is TGTGCTAGTGCCAGCGGACAGGCGGGCCAGCCCCAGCATTTT.

The chain carries TRBV11-3 and TRBJ2-3; D is perhaps TRBD1 (6 bases). This CDR3 has 14 amino acids. Trimming shortened V by 5 bases and J by 4 bases, and 13 bases separated the two germline ends. CDR1 is SGHNT and CDR2 is YENEEA in the germline V gene. DNA of the CDR3: TGTGCCAGCAGCCTGAACAGGGATTCAGATACGCAGTATTTT. The encoded protein is CASSLNRDSDTQYF.

The table lists this clone with a count of one. The chain carries TRBV7-2 and TRBJ2-7; 11 nucleotides align to TRBD1. Unmatched junction bases numbered 5, after V lost 5 bases and J lost 5 bases. Germline V CDR1 and CDR2: SGHTA, FQGNSA. This CDR3 is built from 14 residues. In DNA form, the CDR3 reads TGTGCCAGCAGCAGGACAGGGGGCAGGAACGAGCAGTACTTC. It translates to CASSRTGGRNEQYF.

The gene calls are TRBV6-1 and TRBJ2-5, with D possibly being TRBD1 (6 bases). CDR1 and CDR2 from the germline V gene are MNHNS and SASEGT. The V gene lost 6 bases and the J gene lost 1 base, with 12 bases spanning the gap. The CDR3 length is 14 residues. The chain's CDR3 is CASSRQASQETQYF. The CDR3 nucleotides are TGTGCCAGCAGCCGACAGGCTAGCCAAGAGACCCAGTACTTC.

The chain combines TRBV14 with TRBJ1-1; D remains ambiguous. The CDR3 sequence is 13 residues long. The germline V and J ends were trimmed by 4 bases and 1 base, with 7 bases remaining between them. Germline-derived CDR1 and CDR2 are SGHDN and FVKESK. The CDR3 nucleotides are TGTGCCAGCAGCCGGGGATCGAACACTGAAGCTTTCTTT. Amino acids: CASSRGSNTEAFF.

The chain recombines TRBV6-5 with TRBJ1-5; TRBD1 matches 9 bases. Germline CDR1 MNHEY, CDR2 SVGAGI. The CDR3 runs 15 residues. After removal of 5 bases from V and 2 bases from J, the junction contained 4 bases not matched to a gene. This CDR3 is CASSRGQGGNQPQHF. The CDR3 nucleotides are TGTGCCAGCAGTCGGGGACAGGGTGGCAATCAGCCCCAGCATTTT.